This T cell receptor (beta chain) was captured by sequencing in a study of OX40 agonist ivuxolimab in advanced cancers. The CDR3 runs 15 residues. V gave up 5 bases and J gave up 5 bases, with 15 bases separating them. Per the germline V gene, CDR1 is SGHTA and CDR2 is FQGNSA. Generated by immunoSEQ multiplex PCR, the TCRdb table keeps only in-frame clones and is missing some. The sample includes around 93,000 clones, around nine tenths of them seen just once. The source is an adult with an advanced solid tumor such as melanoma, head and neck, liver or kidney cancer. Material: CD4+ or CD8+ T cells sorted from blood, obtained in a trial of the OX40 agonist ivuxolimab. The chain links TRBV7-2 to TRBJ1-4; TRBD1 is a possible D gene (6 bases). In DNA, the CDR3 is TGTGCCAGCAGCCCACGGCAGGGGTCAAATGAAAAACTGTTTTTT. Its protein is CASSPRQGSNEKLFF.